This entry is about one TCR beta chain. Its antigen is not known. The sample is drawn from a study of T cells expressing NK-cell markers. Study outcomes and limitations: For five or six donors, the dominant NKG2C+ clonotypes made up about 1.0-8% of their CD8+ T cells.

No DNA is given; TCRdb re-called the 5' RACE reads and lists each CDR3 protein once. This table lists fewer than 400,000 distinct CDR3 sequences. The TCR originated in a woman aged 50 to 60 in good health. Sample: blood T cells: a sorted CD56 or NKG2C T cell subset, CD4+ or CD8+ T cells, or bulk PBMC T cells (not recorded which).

The CDR3 spells CASTRRAGVGQPQHF. V and J are TRBV2 and TRBJ1-5; TCRdb's D call of TRBD1 is untestable without DNA. CDR1 is SNHLY, CDR2 FYNNEI, per germline. CDR3 length: 15 residues.